Listed here are 15 T cell receptor beta chains from one sample, sequenced in a study of T cell responses to AZD1222 COVID-19 vaccine. Repertoires were generated with immunoSEQ multiplex PCR, while TCRdb's copy carries only in-frame clones and drops some. The sample contains approximately 160,000 clones, around 88% of which appear only once. The specimen was peripheral blood, collected on day 0 of MenACWY control vaccination. The receptors were gathered from an adult in good health.

The V call is TRBV6-2 or TRBV6-3, the J call TRBJ1-1; D gene uncertain. CDR3 length: 13 amino acids. CDR1 is MNHEY, CDR2 SVGEGT, per germline. The V end lost 6 bases, the J end lost 1 base, and 9 bases lay between the germline ends. In DNA form, the CDR3 reads TGTGCCAGCAGCGTGATTGGGAACACTGAAGCTTTCTTT. Amino acid sequence: CASSVIGNTEAFF.

The chain carries TRBV7-3 and TRBJ2-3, with 8 bases lining up with TRBD2. Trimming took 3 bases from V and 3 from J; bases not matched to a gene: 5. Germline V gene data show CDR1 as SGHTA and CDR2 as FQGTGA. The CDR3 totals 15 residues. In nucleotides, the CDR3 is TGTGCCAGCAGCTTGTCGGGAGGGAGGACAGATACGCAGTATTTT. It codes for CASSLSGGRTDTQYF.

V and J are TRBV6-2 or TRBV6-3 and TRBJ1-6; D unresolved. The CDR3 has 16 amino acids. V lost 6 bases, J lost 0 bases, and 12 bases lay in between. Germline V gene lookup returns CDR1 MNHEY and CDR2 SVGEGT. The CDR3 DNA is TGTGCCAGCAGCCTGGACGGTTCCTCCTATAATTCACCCCTCCACTTT. Residues: CASSLDGSSYNSPLHF.

This clone was detected only once. V usage is TRBV14 and J usage is TRBJ1-2, with TRBD1 as a possible D gene (6 bases). Germline lookup yields CDR1 SGHDN and CDR2 FVKESK. Deletions cut 1 base from V and 4 bases from J, with 19 bases between. The CDR3 is made up of 17 amino acids. The chain's CDR3 is CASSQVGTPLPFYGYTF. In DNA form, the CDR3 reads TGTGCCAGCAGCCAAGTTGGGACACCCCTTCCCTTCTATGGCTACACCTTC.

This sequence joins TRBV19 and TRBJ2-7, with D tentatively TRBD1 (5 bases). Germline CDR1 and CDR2: LNHDA and SQIVND (reference sequence). The CDR3 length is 16 residues. V lost 1 base to trimming and J lost 3 bases, with 16 bases between them. CDR3 DNA: TGTGCCAGTAGTATAGCCCTGACAGTTATTGGCTACGAGCAGTACTTC. Its protein is CASSIALTVIGYEQYF.

This chain connects TRBV5-6 to TRBJ2-3; D possibly corresponds to TRBD1 (5 bases). V was pared by 1 base and J by 2 bases, with 11 bases between. This CDR3 spans 15 amino acids. Germline-derived CDR1 and CDR2 are SGHDT and YYEEEE. The CDR3 bases are TGTGCCAGCAGCTTGACGACAGTCTACACAGATACGCAGTATTTT. It is translated as CASSLTTVYTDTQYF.

This clone was seen a single time. V usage is TRBV11-2 and J usage is TRBJ1-3, with 9 bases fitting TRBD1. Germline V gene data show CDR1 as SGHAT and CDR2 as FQNNGV. This CDR3 has 18 residues. V lost 0 bases to trimming and J lost 0 bases; unmatched junction nucleotides: 6. The CDR3 protein is CASSLDRDRVNSGNTIYF. The CDR3 coding sequence is TGTGCCAGCAGCTTAGATCGGGACAGGGTAAACTCTGGAAACACCATATATTTT.

The chain employs TRBV7-9 and TRBJ2-7; tentatively, D is TRBD1 or TRBD2 (5 bases each). The CDR3 loop spans 16 amino acids. Per the germline V gene, CDR1 is SEHNR and CDR2 is FQNEAQ (reference sequence). V lost 4 bases to trimming and J lost 2 bases, with 18 bases between them. In DNA form, the CDR3 reads TGTGCCAGCAGCTCACCTCGCACGGGGCCGACCTACGAGCAGTACTTC. It translates to CASSSPRTGPTYEQYF.

The J gene is TRBJ2-3, the V gene TRBV14, with a tentative D call TRBD2 (6 bases). CDR3 length: 16 amino acids. Germline CDR1 reads SGHDN; CDR2 reads FVKESK. The V and J ends lost 4 bases and 2 bases respectively, with 16 bases between them. The CDR3 here is CASSLLTSRDTDTQYF. The DNA for the CDR3 is TGTGCCAGCAGCCTCCTGACTAGTCGAGACACAGATACGCAGTATTTT.

The chain couples TRBV6-6 to TRBJ1-1; 7 positions agree with TRBD1. CDR3 length equals 14 residues. Germline V lookup: CDR1 MNHNY, CDR2 SVGAGI (reference sequence). The J segment lost 7 bases and the V segment lost 0 bases, leaving 5 bases of the junction unmatched. This CDR3 reads CASSYSGTAFEAFF. CDR3 nucleotide sequence: TGTGCCAGCAGTTACTCAGGGACAGCCTTTGAAGCTTTCTTT.

The chain has TRBV27 and TRBJ2-7, with unresolved D. V shed 5 bases and J shed 6 bases, with 11 bases lying between them. CDR3 length: 12 amino acids. Germline V gives CDR1 MNHEY, CDR2 SMNVEV (reference sequence). The CDR3 region is CASSPPDREQYF. CDR3 DNA: TGTGCCAGCAGTCCCCCGGACCGCGAGCAGTACTTC.

V and J are TRBV6-5 and TRBJ1-5, with D unclear. Trimming took 5 bases from V and 1 from J, leaving 9 bases between them. CDR1 MNHEY and CDR2 SVGAGI come from the germline V gene. CDR3 size: 14 residues. The chain's CDR3 is CASSRRESNQPQHF. CDR3 coding DNA: TGTGCCAGCAGTCGGAGGGAGAGCAATCAGCCCCAGCATTTT.

V gene TRBV19 combines with J gene TRBJ1-5, with 7 nucleotides matching TRBD1. There are 14 residues in the CDR3. CDR1 and CDR2 (germline): LNHDA, SQIVND (reference sequence). Losses at the gene ends were 10 bases for V and 5 bases for J; bases not matched to a gene: 11. The CDR3 nucleotides are TGTGCCATCTCGGCGGGCAGGGGGGATCAGCCCCAGCATTTT. This sequence encodes CAISAGRGDQPQHF.

The V gene is TRBV7-2, the J gene TRBJ1-1, with D unclear. The germline V gene has CDR1 SGHTA and CDR2 FQGNSA. This CDR3 spans 14 amino acids. V lost 1 base and J lost 1, with 7 bases in between. CDR3 DNA sequence: TGTGCCAGCAGCTTAGATCTCGGGAACACTGAAGCTTTCTTT. Translation: CASSLDLGNTEAFF.

The chain joins TRBV11-3 to TRBJ2-1, with D unclear. The CDR3 covers 15 residues. The germline V and J ends were trimmed by 1 base and 0 bases, with 7 bases remaining between them. Germline V lookup: CDR1 SGHNT, CDR2 YENEEA. The CDR3 protein is CASSLGIHSYNEQFF. The CDR3 region has the DNA TGTGCCAGCAGCTTAGGGATACACTCCTACAATGAGCAGTTCTTC.